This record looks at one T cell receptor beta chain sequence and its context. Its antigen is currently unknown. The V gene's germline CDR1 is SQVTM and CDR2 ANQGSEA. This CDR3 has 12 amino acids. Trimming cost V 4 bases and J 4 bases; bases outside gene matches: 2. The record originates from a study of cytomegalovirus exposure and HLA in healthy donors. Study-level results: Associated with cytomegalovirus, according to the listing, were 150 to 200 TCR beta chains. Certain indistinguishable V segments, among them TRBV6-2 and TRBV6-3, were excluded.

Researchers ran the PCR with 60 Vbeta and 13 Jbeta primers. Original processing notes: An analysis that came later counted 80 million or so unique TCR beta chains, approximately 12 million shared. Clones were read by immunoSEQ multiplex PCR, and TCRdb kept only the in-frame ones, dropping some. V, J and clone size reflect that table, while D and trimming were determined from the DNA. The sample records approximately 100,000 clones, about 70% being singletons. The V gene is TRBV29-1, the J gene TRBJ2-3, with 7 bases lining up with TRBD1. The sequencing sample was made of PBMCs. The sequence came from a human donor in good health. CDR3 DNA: TGCAGCGTTGGAGGGGGCGCAGATACGCAGTATTTT. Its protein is CSVGGGADTQYF.